The present T cell receptor beta chain was sequenced within a study of T cells in Graves' hyperthyroidism and ophthalmopathy. A patient was excluded if there was uncontrolled infection, other autoimmune disease, pregnancy or lactation. As for this clonotype: Being one base from a much bigger clone, this may be a read error.

Amplified TCR beta CDR3 regions derived from RNA transcripts. Primed by the HTBI set, a first-round RT-PCR was run on the TCR CDR3. TCRdb re-called the multiplex PCR reads with MiXCR, one entry per CDR3 protein. The sample includes about half a million distinct CDR3 sequences, 20% of them seen just once. The CDR3 totals 13 residues. Germline V gene sequence: CDR1 MDHEN, CDR2 SYDVKM. Trimming took 8 bases from V and 6 from J, leaving 17 bases between them. The sequence was obtained from a man aged 40-50 years with Graves' ophthalmopathy. The rearrangement links TRBV28 to TRBJ2-7, with no clear D. Input material: blood. The chain's CDR3 is CASRAKIGCEQYF. The CDR3 DNA is TGTGCCAGCCGGGCCAAAATAGGGTGCGAGCAGTACTTC.